These 29 T cell receptor beta chains came from one sample sequenced in a study of T cell repertoires in cytomegalovirus infection. In TCRdb, the reads were re-called with MiXCR into one record per CDR3 protein. The sample has around 320,000 distinct CDR3 sequences, approximately 9.5% seen once; the top ten hold about 4.5%. Input material: PBMCs. Receptors were obtained from a human donor in good health (CMV status not recorded). Some clones in this sample may be carry-over from other donors' samples.

For this clonotype: Being one base from a much bigger clone, this may be a read error. This chain links TRBV7-3 with TRBJ2-1, with 12 bases lining up with TRBD2. CDR1 and CDR2 from the germline V gene are SGHTA and FQGTGA. This CDR3 spans 15 amino acids. CDR3: CASSRTSGIYIEQFF. DNA of the CDR3: TGTGCCAGCAGCCGGACTAGCGGGATCTACATTGAGCAGTTCTTC.

This clonotype was recorded a few times. The rearrangement uses TRBV9 and TRBJ1-1; D gene uncertain. This CDR3 comprises 14 residues. The V end was cut by 3 bases, the J end by 1 base, with 10 bases between. Germline V gene sequence: CDR1 SGDLS, CDR2 YYNGEE. Written as DNA, the CDR3 is TGTGCCAGCAGCGCCTTACATGGGAACACTGAAGCTTTCTTT. This translates into CASSALHGNTEAFF.

In its sample, this clonotype was seen a few times. The rearrangement uses TRBV20-1 and TRBJ2-1, with 9 bases identical to TRBD2. CDR1 and CDR2 from the germline V gene are DFQATT and SNEGSKA (reference sequence). The junction had 8 bases not matched to a gene; V was cut back by 5 bases and J by 12 bases. This CDR3 has 12 amino acids. The CDR3 bases are TGCAGTGCTCGGACTAGCGATATTTGGCAGTTCTTC. Translation: CSARTSDIWQFF.

V usage is TRBV20-1 and J usage is TRBJ2-1, with D perhaps TRBD1 or TRBD2 (5 bases each). Trimming took off 0 bases at V and 5 bases at J, with 17 bases between the two ends. This CDR3 is 16 amino acids long. Per the germline V gene, CDR1 is DFQATT and CDR2 is SNEGSKA (reference sequence). CDR3 in DNA: TGCAGTGCTAGAGATCGGGCAGGGAGAGGTGACAATGAGCAGTTCTTC. Protein sequence: CSARDRAGRGDNEQFF.

Many counts were recorded for this clonotype. The J gene is TRBJ2-3, the V gene TRBV7-2; 9 nucleotides match TRBD2. Trimming at V came to 6 bases and at J to 4 bases, leaving 5 bases not matched to a gene. This CDR3 spans 14 amino acids. Germline lookup yields CDR1 SGHTA and CDR2 FQGNSA. The CDR3 loop is CASRSGGTADTQYF. CDR3 DNA: TGTGCCAGCAGGAGCGGGGGGACTGCAGATACGCAGTATTTT.

CDR3 loop: CATSRIATGTGNEKLFF. The CDR3 DNA is TGTGCCACCAGCAGAATCGCTACCGGGACAGGGAATGAAAAACTGTTTTTT. This chain connects TRBV15 to TRBJ1-4; 9 nucleotides agree with TRBD1. The V and J ends lost 2 bases and 5 bases, in that order; junction bases with no gene match: 9. There are 17 residues in the CDR3. CDR1 and CDR2 from the germline V gene are LNHNV and YYDKDF (reference sequence).

This clonotype was counted at least ten times. The chain has TRBV19 and TRBJ2-1; D uncertain. V was shortened by 1 base and J by 6 bases, with 7 bases between the two germline ends. The CDR3 totals 13 residues. Per germline, CDR1 LNHDA and CDR2 SQIVND (reference sequence). The CDR3 loop reads CASSIAPGNEQFF. CDR3 in DNA: TGTGCCAGTAGTATAGCACCGGGCAATGAGCAGTTCTTC.

This clonotype showed up many times. The chain carries TRBV6-2 or TRBV6-3 and TRBJ2-1; 7 bases map to TRBD1. CDR1 is MNHEY and CDR2 is SVGEGT in the germline V gene. The V and J ends lost 9 bases and 7 bases, in that order; junction bases with no gene match: 12. This CDR3 is built from 14 residues. The CDR3 reads CASSRGGARNEQFF. CDR3 nucleotides: TGTGCCAGTAGTAGAGGGGGCGCAAGAAATGAGCAGTTCTTC.

In this sample, this clonotype turned up many times. The rearrangement joins TRBV6-1 to TRBJ1-6; D gene uncertain. From germline, CDR1 is MNHNS and CDR2 SASEGT. Trimming took off 4 bases at V and 2 bases at J, with 6 bases between the two ends. This CDR3 spans 14 amino acids. The CDR3 reads CASSGTAYNSPLHF. In nucleotides, the CDR3 is TGTGCCAGCAGTGGGACGGCCTATAATTCACCCCTCCACTTT.

There are many counts of this clonotype. V is TRBV14 and J is TRBJ1-1; TRBD1 is a possible D gene (5 bases). This CDR3 is built from 16 residues. Germline assignment: CDR1 SGHDN and CDR2 FVKESK. Trimming removed 4 bases at V and 4 bases at J, with 19 bases between. In nucleotides, the CDR3 is TGTGCCAGCAGCCCCGCCGATCAGGGTTTCGGCACTGAAGCTTTCTTT. The encoded protein is CASSPADQGFGTEAFF.

This clonotype was observed many times. The chain carries TRBV2 and TRBJ1-5; TRBD1 matches at 7 bases. CDR1 and CDR2 from the germline V gene are SNHLY and FYNNEI. J was trimmed by 3 bases and V by 4 bases; bases with no gene match: 6. The CDR3 runs to 15 residues. CDR3 bases: TGTGCCAGCAGTGGGGGGGGACAGCCCAATCAGCCCCAGCATTTT. Translated: CASSGGGQPNQPQHF.

The genes are TRBV18 and TRBJ2-5, with D perhaps TRBD1 (5 bases). CDR1 and CDR2 (germline): KGHSH, LQKENI. V was shortened by 2 bases and J by 1 base, with 17 bases between the two germline ends. The CDR3 consists of 17 residues. CDR3 nucleotides: TGTGCCAGCTCACCATCGAAGAAACAGGTCCTCCAAGAGACCCAGTACTTC. Residues: CASSPSKKQVLQETQYF. The whole variable domain, filled in from reference TRBV18 and TRBJ2-5, reads NAGVMQNPRHLVRRRGQEARLRCSPMKGHSHVYWYRQLPEEGLKFMVYLQKENIIDESGMPKERFSAEFPKEGPSILRIQQVVRGDSAAYFCASSPSKKQVLQETQYFGPGTRLLVL.

This clonotype was seen many times. The chain recombines TRBV20-1 with TRBJ2-3, with TRBD2 as a possible D gene (6 bases). The CDR3 is made up of 13 amino acids. V lost 6 bases and J lost 1, with 11 bases in between. Germline V CDR1 and CDR2: DFQATT, SNEGSKA (reference sequence). This CDR3 is CSANWGGTDTQYF. The DNA of the CDR3 is TGCAGTGCAAACTGGGGGGGCACAGATACGCAGTATTTT.

The sample holds many counts of this clonotype. Written as DNA, the CDR3 is TGTGCCAGCAGCTTAGGGAGCGGGACCCCCACAGATACGCAGTATTTT. Residues: CASSLGSGTPTDTQYF. The chain combines TRBV7-2 with TRBJ2-3; TRBD2 matches at 7 bases. CDR3 length: 16 residues. The germline gives CDR1 SGHTA, CDR2 FQGNSA. The V and J ends lost 1 base and 2 bases, in that order; junction bases with no gene match: 6.

This chain links TRBV6-2 or TRBV6-3 with TRBJ1-5, with D unresolved. The V gene lost 6 bases and the J gene lost 2 bases, with 29 bases spanning the gap. This CDR3 is built from 20 residues. Germline V gives CDR1 MNHEY, CDR2 SVGEGT. CDR3 sequence: CASRPRLRTSPGEGNQPQHF. The CDR3 DNA sequence: TGTGCCAGCAGACCCCGTCTGAGAACTTCCCCAGGTGAGGGCAATCAGCCCCAGCATTTT.

Concerning this clonotype itself: Given a much more abundant clone one base away, this may be a read error. V and J are TRBV7-2 and TRBJ1-5; 7 bases map to TRBD1. Trimming removed 5 bases from V and 7 bases from J; junction bases left unmatched: 11. CDR3 size: 15 residues. In germline, CDR1 is SGHTA, CDR2 FQGNSA. CDR3 bases: TGTGCCAGCAGCCCATGCACAGGGGCGGGCCAGCCCCAGCATTTT. This codes for CASSPCTGAGQPQHF.

This clonotype was found a few times. The rearrangement links TRBV28 to TRBJ2-5, with D possibly TRBD1 on 6 matching bases. Germline V gene lookup returns CDR1 MDHEN and CDR2 SYDVKM. Between the trimmed V and J ends, which lost 6 bases and 2 bases, there was a span of 10 bases. The CDR3 covers 13 residues. CDR3 in amino acids: CASRAQGQETQYF. For the CDR3, the DNA is TGTGCCAGCAGGGCACAGGGTCAAGAGACCCAGTACTTC.

The chain has TRBV6-2 or TRBV6-3 and TRBJ2-4, with 9 bases that match TRBD2. The germline V gene encodes CDR1 MNHEY and CDR2 SVGEGT. V lost 2 bases, J lost 8 bases, and 22 bases stayed unmatched. The CDR3 is 20 residues long. CDR3 protein: CASSYPTSGRGPNNGDIQYF. CDR3 bases: TGTGCCAGCAGTTACCCGACTAGCGGTAGGGGTCCCAATAACGGGGACATTCAGTACTTC.

Ten or more counts support this clonotype. V is TRBV7-2 and J is TRBJ2-1, with 13 bases lining up with TRBD2. V was pared by 6 bases and J by 5 bases, with 1 base of the junction left unmatched. The CDR3 contains 14 residues. CDR1 is SGHTA and CDR2 is FQGNSA in the germline V gene. The CDR3 DNA sequence: TGTGCCAGCAGACTAGCGGGAGGGAACAATGAGCAGTTCTTC. It translates to CASRLAGGNNEQFF.

There are many counts of this clonotype. This chain uses TRBV7-2 with TRBJ1-3; tentative D call: TRBD1 (5 bases). Germline V gene sequence: CDR1 SGHTA, CDR2 FQGNSA. CDR3 length: 14 amino acids. Trimming took off 7 bases at V and 0 bases at J, with 10 bases between the two ends. The CDR3 bases are TGTGCCAGCATCACAGGCCCCTCTGGAAACACCATATATTTT. It translates to CASITGPSGNTIYF. The variable domain in full, completed from reference TRBV7-2 and TRBJ1-3, reads GAGVSQSPSNKVTEKGKDVELRCDPISGHTALYWYRQSLGQGLEFLIYFQGNSAPDKSGLPSDRFSAERTGGSVSTLTIQRTQQEDSAVYLCASITGPSGNTIYFGEGSWLTVV.

The chain is built from TRBV20-1 and TRBJ2-7; D call uncertain. CDR1 DFQATT and CDR2 SNEGSKA come from the germline V gene (reference sequence). This CDR3 has 14 amino acids. Trimming removed 3 bases at V and 2 bases at J, with 14 bases between. CDR3 in amino acids: CSASTVLDAYEQYF. The CDR3 DNA is TGCAGTGCTAGTACCGTGCTGGATGCCTACGAGCAGTACTTC.

The V call is TRBV29-1, the J call TRBJ1-2, with unresolved D. The CDR3 is 12 amino acids. Germline values: CDR1 SQVTM, CDR2 ANQGSEA. Trimming stripped 3 bases from V and 8 bases from J, with 13 bases between. The CDR3 nucleotides read TGCAGCGTTGAGGGCGGGCGACGCGGCTACACCTTC. Its protein is CSVEGGRRGYTF.

This clonotype has a count of ten or more. V and J are TRBV10-3 and TRBJ1-1; D remains unclear. Between the trimmed V and J ends, which lost 8 bases and 8 bases, there was a span of 12 bases. The CDR3 sequence is 11 residues long. Germline V gives CDR1 ENHRY, CDR2 SYGVKD. In DNA, the CDR3 is TGTGCCATCGGGCAGGCCCGAGAAGCTTTCTTT. Translated, it gives CAIGQAREAFF.

Details on this clonotype: A much bigger clone sits one base away, suggesting this may be a read error. This CDR3 fails to terminate in the conserved phenylalanine or tryptophan, so it likely reflects a read error. V gene TRBV7-6 combines with J gene TRBJ1-5, with 7 bases matching TRBD1. Looked up from germline, CDR1 is SGHVS and CDR2 is FNYEAQ. J was trimmed by 4 bases and V by 2 bases; bases with no gene match: 8. This CDR3 is 16 amino acids long. The CDR3 DNA follows: TGTGCCAGCAGCTTATTGGGGAGACAGGGAAATCAGCCCCAGCATCTT. It codes for CASSLLGRQGNQPQHL.

The CDR3 sequence is CASSHTSGGTGELFF. The CDR3 nucleotides read TGTGCCAGCAGCCATACTAGCGGGGGCACCGGGGAGCTGTTTTTT. This rearrangement joins TRBV7-4 to TRBJ2-2, with 11 bases lining up with TRBD2. With V trimmed by 5 bases and J by 4 bases, 3 bases remained unmatched. The CDR3 is made up of 15 amino acids. The germline CDR1 and CDR2 sequences are SGHVT and SQSDAQ.

This clonotype was counted ten times or more. The chain employs TRBV7-9 and TRBJ1-2; TRBD1 matches at 7 bases. The J segment lost 1 base and the V segment lost 2 bases, leaving 10 bases of the junction unmatched. This CDR3 comprises 17 residues. Germline CDR1 and CDR2: SEHNR and FQNEAQ (reference sequence). The CDR3 region is CASSLLPGTVGNYGYTF. The CDR3, as DNA: TGTGCCAGCAGCTTATTACCCGGGACAGTCGGTAACTATGGCTACACCTTC.

This clonotype has at least ten counts. The rearrangement uses TRBV6-1 and TRBJ1-5; perhaps TRBD1 as D (5 bases). The germline V and J ends were trimmed by 5 bases and 7 bases, with 15 bases remaining between them. CDR1 and CDR2 (germline): MNHNS, SASEGT. The CDR3 is made up of 14 amino acids. CDR3 sequence (DNA): TGTGCCAGCAGTTCCCCGGGGGGGGAACAGCCCCAGCATTTT. Amino acid sequence: CASSSPGGEQPQHF.

This clonotype was found a few times. The chain couples TRBV12-3 or TRBV12-4 to TRBJ2-1, with D perhaps TRBD2 (6 bases). The CDR3 is 15 residues long. Between the trimmed V and J ends, which lost 6 bases and 3 bases, there was a span of 15 bases. CDR3 bases: TGTGCCAGCAGAAGAGACCAGGGACTCTACAATGAGCAGTTCTTC. It yields the protein CASRRDQGLYNEQFF.

There are a few counts of this clonotype. The chain combines TRBV6-1 with TRBJ2-2; tentative D call: TRBD1 (5 bases). Trimming shortened V by 11 bases and J by 6 bases, and 22 bases separated the two germline ends. Germline values: CDR1 MNHNS, CDR2 SASEGT. This CDR3 is 15 amino acids long. The CDR3 region has the DNA TGTGCCGTGAAGGGGCTAAAATCTAGTCCCGGGGAGCTGTTTTTT. Translation gives CAVKGLKSSPGELFF.